This TCR beta chain is from a study of cytomegalovirus exposure and HLA in healthy donors. Study findings and constraints: A later analysis reportedly found fewer N-insertions in an Asian-associated ancestry cluster than the approximately 670-donor mean. The listing of roughly 160 TCR beta chains classed them as cytomegalovirus-associated. Most CMV-associated TCR beta chains were later found to appear HLA-restricted. A later analysis, which compared TCR beta chains of equal frequency, found the HLA-associated ones more clonally expanded.

The germline gives CDR1 MGHRA, CDR2 YSYEKL. J lost 1 base, V lost 0 bases, and 8 bases had no gene match. The CDR3 has 18 amino acids. 13 Jbeta primers and 60 Vbeta primers were used for the PCR. The data were produced by immunoSEQ multiplex PCR, yet TCRdb's version contains in-frame clones alone and is incomplete. This repertoire shows 60,000 to 75,000 clones, approximately 79% found once; its top ten account for over 10%. This clone occurred a few times. Its antigen is as yet unknown. Sequencing used PBMCs. This chain joins TRBV4-1 and TRBJ2-3; 9 bases line up with TRBD1. The source is a woman between 40 and 50 years old in good health and CMV-seropositive. The CDR3 protein is CASSQERRTGVGTDTQYF. The CDR3 DNA is TGCGCCAGCAGCCAAGAAAGGAGGACAGGGGTGGGCACAGATACGCAGTATTTT.